One sample yielded the 18 T cell receptor beta chains listed below, sequenced in a study of metastatic and nonmetastatic thyroid tumors. TCRdb reassembled clones from the PCR reads with MiXCR. The sample has around 89,000 clones, just under 15% seen once. Prior to thyroid surgery, none of the patients had received any treatment. Sequenced: blood. The receptors stem from a female donor with papillary thyroid cancer or a benign thyroid nodule (not recorded which). Some clones in this sample may be carry-over from other donors' samples.

Only a few counts were recorded for this clone. Being one base from a much bigger clone, this may be a read error. This chain joins TRBV20-1 and TRBJ1-1; D call uncertain. Trimming took off 4 bases at V and 1 base at J, with 4 bases between the two ends. This CDR3 is built from 11 residues. In germline, CDR1 is DFQATT, CDR2 SNEGSKA (reference sequence). CDR3 in amino acids: CSAIRNTEAFF. CDR3 sequence (DNA): TGCAGTGCTATAAGGAACACTGAAGCTTTCTTT.

Worth noting for this clone: This may come from a read error, since a much larger clone is one base off. This sample includes further DNA sequences coding for the same CDR3. This sequence joins TRBV4-2 and TRBJ1-2, with D unresolved. V was cut by 0 bases and J by 14 bases, with 13 bases left in between. This CDR3 region has 12 residues. Germline values: CDR1 LGHNA, CDR2 YNFKEQ. The CDR3 sequence: CASSQDLVSYTF. The CDR3 nucleotides are TGTGCCAGCAGCCAAGATCTGGTATCCTATACCTTC.

This clone was seen many times. The chain links TRBV9 to TRBJ2-7; 9 bases match TRBD1. With 3 bases clipped from V and 2 bases from J, the junction kept 6 bases outside the gene matches. CDR3 size: 15 residues. Germline CDR1 reads SGDLS; CDR2 reads YYNGEE. As DNA, the CDR3 is TGTGCCAGCAGCGCCAAGGACAGGGGTGCCTACGAGCAGTACTTC. This encodes CASSAKDRGAYEQYF.

This clone was picked up many times. The chain uses TRBV7-3 and TRBJ2-2; D may correspond to TRBD1 or TRBD2 (5 bases each). Germline values: CDR1 SGHTA, CDR2 FQGTGA. This CDR3 comprises 16 residues. Trimming pared 5 bases from V and 3 bases from J, leaving 16 bases between. The CDR3 nucleotides are TGTGCCAGCAGCCCACTCTCACGGGGCGACACCGGGGAGCTGTTTTTT. Protein product: CASSPLSRGDTGELFF. The variable domain in full, completed from reference TRBV7-3 and TRBJ2-2, reads GAGVSQTPSNKVTEKGKYVELRCDPISGHTALYWYRQSLGQGPEFLIYFQGTGAADDSGLPNDRFFAVRPEGSVSTLKIQRTERGDSAVYLCASSPLSRGDTGELFFGEGSRLTVL.

This clone appeared many times. Other DNA sequences from this sample encode an identical CDR3 as well. The chain carries TRBV9 and TRBJ2-2; D unclear. Germline CDR1 and CDR2: SGDLS and YYNGEE. Trimming took 2 bases from V and 1 from J, leaving 9 bases between them. CDR3 length equals 15 residues. CDR3 region: CASSVGHKNTGELFF. As DNA, the CDR3 is TGTGCCAGCAGCGTCGGCCATAAGAACACCGGGGAGCTGTTTTTT.

Comments on this clone: The CDR3 does not end in the conserved phenylalanine or tryptophan, so this is likely a read error. The limits of the CDR3 on the DNA are not certain, so only TCRdb's listed CDR3 is given. The rearrangement joins TRBV5-1 to TRBJ2-3. In germline, CDR1 is SGHRS, CDR2 YFSETQ. A total of 12 residues make up the CDR3, ends included. The CDR3 spells CASSFIEYSLCL.

This clone turned up a few times. A much larger clone lies a single base off, so this may be a read error. The chain has TRBV5-8 and TRBJ1-3, with unresolved D. Germline V lookup: CDR1 SGHTS, CDR2 YDEGEE. The CDR3 has 14 residues. This chain's CDR3 is CASSLQANGNTVYF. In DNA, the CDR3 is TGTGCCAGCAGCTTGCAGGCGAATGGAAACACCGTATATTTT.

CDR3 nucleotide sequence: TGTGCCAGCCTCCTAGCGGGAGTATACGTGGGTGAGCAGTTCTTC. Translated: CASLLAGVYVGEQFF. The chain recombines TRBV7-2 with TRBJ2-1; 10 bases line up with TRBD2. Germline V gene lookup returns CDR1 SGHTA and CDR2 FQGNSA. Trimming took 8 bases from V and 9 from J; bases not matched to a gene: 13. CDR3 length equals 15 residues.

To note about this clone: A much larger clone sits a single nucleotide away, making a read error possible. This chain uses TRBV28 with TRBJ1-1; D not certain. Trimming removed 11 bases at V and 6 bases at J, with 16 bases between. The CDR3 covers 12 residues. Germline V gives CDR1 MDHEN, CDR2 SYDVKM. The CDR3 DNA is TGTGCCTTCAGTAAACGTAGCGCTGAAGCTTTCTTT. This sequence encodes CAFSKRSAEAFF.

Concerning this clone itself: A read error is possible here, since a much larger clone lies one base away. This rearrangement joins TRBV29-1 to TRBJ2-7; 8 nucleotides agree with TRBD2. V gave up 7 bases and J gave up 2 bases; unmatched junction bases: 13. The CDR3 is made up of 15 amino acids. Germline-derived CDR1 and CDR2 are SQVTM and ANQGSEA. CDR3 in DNA: TGCAGCGCTATTTATGGGCGGGGGGCGCCCTACGAGCAGTACTTC. Protein product: CSAIYGRGAPYEQYF.

This clone was counted ten times or more. The chain carries TRBV20-1 and TRBJ1-1; D gene unclear. V was shortened by 6 bases and J by 0 bases, with 14 bases between the two germline ends. CDR3 length: 14 residues. Germline CDR1 reads DFQATT; CDR2 reads SNEGSKA (reference sequence). CDR3: CSARRWQMNTEAFF. CDR3 bases: TGCAGTGCCCGCCGGTGGCAGATGAACACTGAAGCTTTCTTT.

This clone was seen many times. Since a much larger clone is just one base distant, this may be a read error. Distinct nucleotide sequences in the sample also encode this CDR3. The chain couples TRBV30 to TRBJ1-2; no clear D. The length of the CDR3 is 11 residues. Germline loops: CDR1 GTSNPN, CDR2 SVGIG (reference sequence). Written as DNA, the CDR3 is TGCGCCTGCCGCCGGCGGAGTGGCTACACCTTC. Encoded protein: CACRRRSGYTF.

Turning to this clone: A much bigger clone sits one base away, suggesting this may be a read error. The genes are TRBV11-2 and TRBJ2-2; 8 bases fit TRBD2. After removal of 0 bases from V and 1 base from J, the junction contained 10 bases not matched to a gene. Germline loops: CDR1 SGHAT, CDR2 FQNNGV. The CDR3 extends over 19 amino acids. The CDR3 loop is CASSLDDCRGGLNTGELFF. CDR3 bases: TGTGCCAGCAGCTTAGATGATTGTCGGGGGGGCTTGAACACCGGGGAGCTGTTTTTT.

The chain links TRBV5-6 to TRBJ2-3, with D perhaps TRBD1 or TRBD2 (5 bases each). CDR1 and CDR2 from the germline V gene are SGHDT and YYEEEE. The CDR3 covers 17 residues. V was cut by 6 bases and J by 1 base, with 21 bases left in between. The DNA for the CDR3 is TGTGCCAGCACCGATGGGACGATCTTTCGGGGCACAGATACGCAGTATTTT. Translating gives CASTDGTIFRGTDTQYF.

In its sample, this clone was seen many times. The chain uses TRBV5-4 and TRBJ1-1; 10 nucleotides match TRBD1. J gave up 6 bases and V 4 bases, and 9 bases lay outside the gene matches. Germline V gene lookup returns CDR1 SGHNT and CDR2 YYREEE (reference sequence). The CDR3 runs to 15 residues. CDR3 in amino acids: CASSIGQGGFSEAFF. The CDR3 bases are TGTGCCAGCAGCATAGGACAGGGGGGATTCTCTGAAGCTTTCTTT.

The chain employs TRBV9 and TRBJ1-4; 9 nucleotides line up with TRBD1. J was trimmed by 8 bases and V by 1 base; bases with no gene match: 15. This CDR3 is 18 amino acids long. CDR1 is SGDLS and CDR2 is YYNGEE in the germline V gene. The CDR3 DNA follows: TGTGCCAGCAGCGTAATTCCCTCCCTGGACAGGGGTTTGGAAAAACTGTTTTTT. As protein: CASSVIPSLDRGLEKLFF. The full variable domain, completed using reference TRBV9 and TRBJ1-4, is DSGVTQTPKHLITATGQRVTLRCSPRSGDLSVYWYQQSLDQGLQFLIQYYNGEERAKGNILERFSAQQFPDLHSELNLSSLELGDSALYFCASSVIPSLDRGLEKLFFGSGTQLSVL.

This clone was observed at least ten times. The CDR3 sequence: CASSPGDQPQHF. The DNA for the CDR3 is TGTGCCAGCTCACCTGGGGATCAGCCCCAGCATTTT. This sequence joins TRBV18 and TRBJ1-5, with unresolved D. This CDR3 is built from 12 residues. V gave up 3 bases and J gave up 5 bases, with 5 bases separating them. The germline gives CDR1 KGHSH, CDR2 LQKENI. The full variable domain, in which reference TRBV18 and TRBJ1-5 provide the parts outside the CDR3, is NAGVMQNPRHLVRRRGQEARLRCSPMKGHSHVYWYRQLPEEGLKFMVYLQKENIIDESGMPKERFSAEFPKEGPSILRIQQVVRGDSAAYFCASSPGDQPQHFGDGTRLSIL.

The rearrangement uses TRBV11-3 and TRBJ2-7; TRBD2 matches 16 bases. CDR3 length equals 21 residues. Trimming took 1 base from V and 4 from J; bases not matched to a gene: 16. Per the germline V gene, CDR1 is SGHNT and CDR2 is YENEEA. The CDR3 spells CASSLVGLKGLAGGPGYEQYF. DNA for the CDR3: TGTGCCAGCAGCTTAGTAGGGTTAAAGGGACTAGCGGGGGGGCCTGGGTACGAGCAGTACTTC.